This is a list of T cell receptor beta chains from one sample in a study of CD8 T cell repertoires and HIV-1 epitope variants. Libraries were prepared by immunoSEQ multiplex PCR; TCRdb keeps only in-frame clonotypes and omits some of them. The data contain approximately 7,400 clones, around 65% of them singletons. Their cognate antigens are unknown. The sequenced sample was cultured CD8+ T cells derived from PBMCs. Receptors originate from a male donor with HIV. Each CDR3 is given with its conserved first and last residue. D genes are given only for firm matches. Clone sizes are given selectively: once, few, many, or a class where the clone is expanded.

d_call: TRBD2; clone_size: few; v_call: TRBV5-6; j_call: TRBJ2-7; cdr3_nt: TGTGCCAGCAGCTGGGAGGATAGCGGGGGCAACGAGCAGTACTTC; cdr3_aa: CASSWEDSGGNEQYF
d_call: .; clone_size: .; v_call: TRBV5-4; j_call: TRBJ1-6; cdr3_nt: TGTGCCAGCAGTTCGCAGGGGTCCTATAATTCACCCCTCCACTTT; cdr3_aa: CASSSQGSYNSPLHF
d_call: .; clone_size: .; v_call: TRBV4-3; j_call: TRBJ2-5; cdr3_nt: TGCGCCAGCAGCCAAGATGGGGACGACCAAGAGACCCAGTACTTC; cdr3_aa: CASSQDGDDQETQYF
d_call: .; clone_size: .; v_call: TRBV27; j_call: TRBJ1-5; cdr3_nt: TGTGCCAGCGCAGGGGTGGATCAGCCCCAGCACTTT; cdr3_aa: CASAGVDQPQHF
d_call: .; clone_size: .; v_call: TRBV28; j_call: TRBJ2-7; cdr3_nt: TGTGCCAGCAGTGGCAGGGGCCCCTACGAGCAGTACTTC; cdr3_aa: CASSGRGPYEQYF
d_call: TRBD2; clone_size: few; v_call: TRBV11-2; j_call: TRBJ2-1; cdr3_nt: TGTGCCAGCAGGGGTAGCGGGGTAGCTTACAATGAGCAGTTCTTC; cdr3_aa: CASRGSGVAYNEQFF
d_call: .; clone_size: .; v_call: TRBV30; j_call: TRBJ1-2; cdr3_nt: TGTGCCTGGACAGGGGCCGGAAACTATGGCTACACCTTC; cdr3_aa: CAWTGAGNYGYTF
d_call: .; clone_size: .; v_call: TRBV4-3; j_call: TRBJ1-5; cdr3_nt: TGCGCCAGCAGCCAGGCATTACAGGGTAATAGCAATCAGCCCCAGCATTTT; cdr3_aa: CASSQALQGNSNQPQHF
d_call: .; clone_size: .; v_call: TRBV28; j_call: TRBJ2-2; cdr3_nt: TGTGCCAGCAGTTCGTGGGGGGATCGGCCCGGGGAGCTGTTTTTT; cdr3_aa: CASSSWGDRPGELFF
d_call: .; clone_size: .; v_call: TRBV7-9; j_call: TRBJ1-4; cdr3_nt: TGTGCCAGCAGCTATGGGCCCTCACGGGATGAAAAACTGTTTTTT; cdr3_aa: CASSYGPSRDEKLFF
d_call: TRBD1; clone_size: .; v_call: TRBV5-6; j_call: TRBJ1-5; cdr3_nt: TGTGCCAGCAGCTACCGGGACAGGTCTTTGAGCAATCAGCCCCAGCATTTT; cdr3_aa: CASSYRDRSLSNQPQHF
d_call: TRBD1; clone_size: .; v_call: TRBV6-6; j_call: TRBJ1-4; cdr3_nt: TGTGCCAGCAGTGATTGGACAGGGGGAGATGAAAAACTGTTTTTT; cdr3_aa: CASSDWTGGDEKLFF
d_call: TRBD1; clone_size: .; v_call: TRBV6-5; j_call: TRBJ2-7; cdr3_nt: TGTGCCAGCAGACAGGGGGCTTCCTCCTACGAGCAGTACTTC; cdr3_aa: CASRQGASSYEQYF
d_call: .; clone_size: .; v_call: TRBV6-5; j_call: TRBJ2-7; cdr3_nt: TGTGCCAGCAGTTACGGAACCGCCCCGATCGAGCAGTACTTC; cdr3_aa: CASSYGTAPIEQYF
d_call: .; clone_size: .; v_call: TRBV2; j_call: TRBJ2-7; cdr3_nt: TGTGCCAGCAGTGAAGCCTTGGTTAGCTCCTACGAGCAGTACTTC; cdr3_aa: CASSEALVSSYEQYF
d_call: .; clone_size: .; v_call: TRBV7-9; j_call: TRBJ1-1; cdr3_nt: TGTGCCAGCAGCTTAGTTGGAGGGGACACTGAAGCTTTCTTT; cdr3_aa: CASSLVGGDTEAFF
d_call: .; clone_size: .; v_call: TRBV19; j_call: TRBJ1-2; cdr3_nt: TGTGCCAGTAGTCCCAACGGGATGAGAGAAGGCTACACCTTC; cdr3_aa: CASSPNGMREGYTF
d_call: .; clone_size: few; v_call: TRBV7-6; j_call: TRBJ2-1; cdr3_nt: TGTGCCAGCAGCACCGAACCTAGCCAGGGGAGCTCCTACAATGAGCAGTTCTTC; cdr3_aa: CASSTEPSQGSSYNEQFF
d_call: .; clone_size: .; v_call: TRBV7-9; j_call: TRBJ2-5; cdr3_nt: TGTGCCAGCAGCGTGTTAGGAGCAGAAGAGACCCAGTACTTC; cdr3_aa: CASSVLGAEETQYF
d_call: .; clone_size: large; v_call: TRBV5-1; j_call: TRBJ1-2; cdr3_nt: TGCGCCAGCAGCTCGCAGGAGACTAACTATGGCTACACCTTC; cdr3_aa: CASSSQETNYGYTF